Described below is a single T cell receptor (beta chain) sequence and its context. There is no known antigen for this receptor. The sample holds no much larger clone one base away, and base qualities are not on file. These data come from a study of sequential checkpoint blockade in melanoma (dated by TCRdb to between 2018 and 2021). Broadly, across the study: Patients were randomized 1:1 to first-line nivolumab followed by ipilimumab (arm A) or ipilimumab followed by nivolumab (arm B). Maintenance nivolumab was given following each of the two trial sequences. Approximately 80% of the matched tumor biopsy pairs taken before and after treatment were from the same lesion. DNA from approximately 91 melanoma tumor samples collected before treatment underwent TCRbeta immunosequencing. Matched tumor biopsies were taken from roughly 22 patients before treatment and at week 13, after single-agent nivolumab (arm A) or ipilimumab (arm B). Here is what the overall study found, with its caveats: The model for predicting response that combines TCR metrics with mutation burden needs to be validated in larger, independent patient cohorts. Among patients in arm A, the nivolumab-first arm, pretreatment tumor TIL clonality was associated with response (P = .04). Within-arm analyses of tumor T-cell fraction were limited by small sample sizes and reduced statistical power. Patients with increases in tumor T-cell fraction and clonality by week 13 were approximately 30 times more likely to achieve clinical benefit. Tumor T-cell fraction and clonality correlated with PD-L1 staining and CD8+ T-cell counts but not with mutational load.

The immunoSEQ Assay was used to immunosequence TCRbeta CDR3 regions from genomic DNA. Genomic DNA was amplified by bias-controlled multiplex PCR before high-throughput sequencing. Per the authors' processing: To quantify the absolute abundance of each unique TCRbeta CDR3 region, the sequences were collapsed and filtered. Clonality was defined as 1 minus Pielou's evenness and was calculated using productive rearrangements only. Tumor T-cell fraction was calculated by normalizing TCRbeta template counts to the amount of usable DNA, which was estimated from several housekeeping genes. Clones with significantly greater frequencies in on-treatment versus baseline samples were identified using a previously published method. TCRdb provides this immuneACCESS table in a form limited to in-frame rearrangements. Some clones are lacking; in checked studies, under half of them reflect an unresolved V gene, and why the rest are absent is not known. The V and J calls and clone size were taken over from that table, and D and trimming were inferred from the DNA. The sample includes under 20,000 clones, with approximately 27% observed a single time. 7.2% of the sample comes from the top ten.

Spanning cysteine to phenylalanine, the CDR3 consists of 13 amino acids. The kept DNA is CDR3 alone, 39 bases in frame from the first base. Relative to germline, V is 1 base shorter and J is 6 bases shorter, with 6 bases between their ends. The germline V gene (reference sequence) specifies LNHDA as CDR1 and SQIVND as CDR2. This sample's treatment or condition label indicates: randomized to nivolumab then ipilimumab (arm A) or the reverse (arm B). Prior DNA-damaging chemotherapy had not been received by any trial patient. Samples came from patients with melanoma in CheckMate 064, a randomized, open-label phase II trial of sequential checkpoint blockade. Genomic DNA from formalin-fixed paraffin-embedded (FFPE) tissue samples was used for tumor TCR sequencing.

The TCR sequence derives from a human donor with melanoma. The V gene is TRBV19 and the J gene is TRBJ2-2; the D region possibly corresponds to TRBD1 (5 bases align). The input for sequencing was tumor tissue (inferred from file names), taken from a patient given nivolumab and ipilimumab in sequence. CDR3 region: CASSIVGAGELFF. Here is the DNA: TGTGCCAGTAGTATAGTAGGGGCCGGGGAGCTGTTTTTT.